Following are 29 T cell receptor beta chains from one sample sequenced in a study of regulatory T cells in long-lasting Graves disease. Time point indicated: newly diagnosed GD, antithyroid drugs for less than 3 months. Making the TCR library involved RNA that had been extracted from PBMCs. Combining iRepertoire HTBI primers with Arm-PCR of CDR3 regions, the authors built TCR beta libraries. TCRdb recomputed calls from the multiplex PCR reads with MiXCR, one row per CDR3 protein. Counted here are a few hundred thousand distinct CDR3 sequences, over 14% occurring once; the ten biggest clones make up 7.8%. In addition, the sample was reused for a study of T cells in Graves' hyperthyroidism and ophthalmopathy.

Here the sequenced sample was peripheral blood mononuclear cells (PBMCs), taken at new diagnosis, from a patient treated with antithyroid drugs. These receptor sequences come from a middle-aged woman with Graves disease.

This clonotype was seen repeatedly, ten times or more. The chain recombines TRBV11-3 with TRBJ2-3; 11 bases agree with TRBD2. The CDR3 covers 17 residues. CDR1 and CDR2 from the germline V gene are SGHNT and YENEEA. V dropped 5 bases and J dropped 6; count of bases not matched to a gene: 13. DNA for the CDR3: TGTGCCAGCAGCCCAAGACTAGCGGGAAGGTTTCCCGATACGCAGTATTTT. It yields the protein CASSPRLAGRFPDTQYF.

A few counts support this clonotype. The V gene is TRBV6-1, the J gene TRBJ2-7; D not resolved. The CDR3 consists of 13 residues. Trimming took off 5 bases at V and 6 bases at J, with 14 bases between the two ends. Per the germline V gene, CDR1 is MNHNS and CDR2 is SASEGT. The CDR3 DNA reads TGTGCCAGCAGTATGTCTCCGTCTAGCGAGCAGTACTTC. This translates into CASSMSPSSEQYF.

This clonotype was seen a handful of times. The chain uses TRBV29-1 and TRBJ2-7; D tentatively reads TRBD1 or TRBD2 (5 bases each). The CDR3 consists of 11 residues. Germline lookup yields CDR1 SQVTM and CDR2 ANQGSEA. V was pared by 6 bases and J by 10 bases, with 16 bases between. CDR3 amino acids: CSVQNDGDQYF. The CDR3 DNA follows: TGCAGCGTACAAAATGACGGGGACCAGTACTTC.

This clonotype was recorded many times. This chain uses TRBV28 with TRBJ2-3; perhaps TRBD1 as D (6 bases). With 6 bases removed from V and 11 bases from J, the gap between germline ends came to 18 bases. The CDR3 extends over 13 amino acids. CDR1 and CDR2 from the germline V gene are MDHEN and SYDVKM. The CDR3 bases are TGTGCCAGCAGCCGAATCCAGGACAGAAAGCAGTATTTT. Amino acid sequence: CASSRIQDRKQYF.

The chain couples TRBV29-1 to TRBJ2-1; no reliable D call. The CDR3 totals 11 residues. The germline V and J ends were trimmed by 4 bases and 7 bases, with 8 bases remaining between them. Germline CDR1 reads SQVTM; CDR2 reads ANQGSEA. CDR3 DNA sequence: TGCAGCGTTGCTTCACTAAATGAGCAGTTCTTC. It translates to CSVASLNEQFF.

This clonotype was found many times. The chain uses TRBV12-3 or TRBV12-4 and TRBJ1-6, with 9 bases that match TRBD1. Germline trimming cut 5 bases from V and 7 bases from J; bases unmatched to any gene: 3. This CDR3 has 14 residues. CDR3 sequence: CASSTGGKNSPLHF. The CDR3 nucleotides are TGTGCCAGCAGTACAGGGGGCAAAAATTCACCCCTCCACTTT.

There are a few counts of this clonotype. The chain links TRBV20-1 to TRBJ2-1, with 14 bases fitting TRBD2. Trimming removed 5 bases from V and 5 bases from J; junction bases left unmatched: 5. Germline lookup yields CDR1 DFQATT and CDR2 SNEGSKA (reference sequence). The CDR3 runs to 15 residues. The CDR3 bases are TGCAGTGCTCGGGGACTAGCGGGAGTCCACAATGAGCAGTTCTTC. This encodes CSARGLAGVHNEQFF.

This clonotype was found a few times. Given a much more abundant clone one base away, this may be a read error. The chain links TRBV6-1 to TRBJ2-1, with unresolved D. The CDR3 loop spans 11 amino acids. The V gene lost 7 bases and the J gene lost 3 bases, with 4 bases spanning the gap. From germline, CDR1 is MNHNS and CDR2 SASEGT. In DNA, the CDR3 is TGTGCCAGCATGGACTACAATGAGCAGTTCTTC. Translation gives CASMDYNEQFF.

Concerning this clonotype itself: Given a much more abundant clone one base away, this may be a read error. The chain combines TRBV12-3 or TRBV12-4 with TRBJ1-1, with no clear D. Trimming pared 7 bases from V and 4 bases from J, leaving 13 bases between. The CDR3 extends over 13 amino acids. The CDR3 loop reads CASTATISTEAFF. The CDR3 region has the DNA TGTGCCAGCACCGCGACAATAAGCACTGAAGCTTTCTTT.

V and J are TRBV20-1 and TRBJ2-3; 12 nucleotides line up with TRBD2. The CDR3 is 18 residues long. Germline CDR1 reads DFQATT; CDR2 reads SNEGSKA (reference sequence). V lost 4 bases, J lost 0 bases, and 11 bases stayed unmatched. CDR3 bases: TGCAGTGCTACCTCCGGGCTAGCGGGAGGGCGGAGCACAGATACGCAGTATTTT. Amino acid sequence: CSATSGLAGGRSTDTQYF.

This clonotype was seen only a few times. Germline and junction disagree at one end, which may indicate a read error. The genes are TRBV6-2 or TRBV6-3 and TRBJ2-1, with D perhaps TRBD2 (6 bases). Germline CDR1 MNHEY, CDR2 SVGEGT. This CDR3 region has 13 residues. The CDR3 DNA is TGTGCCAGTCGGGACTTACATCTTAATGAGCAGCTCTTC. As protein: CASRDLHLNEQLF.

The J gene is TRBJ2-1, the V gene TRBV9; TRBD2 matches 13 bases. Trimming removed 4 bases from V and 7 bases from J; junction bases left unmatched: 8. The germline V gene encodes CDR1 SGDLS and CDR2 YYNGEE. The length of the CDR3 is 16 residues. The CDR3 region has the DNA TGTGCCAGCAGCCCCCACGGGACTAGCGGGGTGAATGAGCAGTTCTTC. Translation gives CASSPHGTSGVNEQFF. Filled out from reference TRBV9 and TRBJ2-1, the complete variable domain reads DSGVTQTPKHLITATGQRVTLRCSPRSGDLSVYWYQQSLDQGLQFLIQYYNGEERAKGNILERFSAQQFPDLHSELNLSSLELGDSALYFCASSPHGTSGVNEQFFGPGTRLTVL.

This clonotype was seen a handful of times. The V gene is TRBV20-1, the J gene TRBJ1-2; D call uncertain. The CDR3 has 16 amino acids. Germline loops: CDR1 DFQATT, CDR2 SNEGSKA (reference sequence). Trimming removed 1 base at V and 4 bases at J, with 19 bases between. The CDR3, as DNA: TGCAGTGCTAGAGGGCCCAGTCAGGCCTCTAGCTATGGCTACACCTTC. Its translation is CSARGPSQASSYGYTF.

The V call is TRBV5-1, the J call TRBJ1-4, with TRBD1 matching 9 bases. Germline CDR1 is SGHRS and CDR2 is YFSETQ. CDR3 length: 15 residues. V trimming: 2 bases; J trimming: 3 bases; junction bases outside the gene matches: 2. The CDR3 DNA is TGCGCCAGCAGCTTACAGGGGGCTGCTAATGAAAAACTGTTTTTT. It encodes CASSLQGAANEKLFF.

This clonotype showed up many times. CDR3 region: CASGKVYEQYF. The DNA of the CDR3 is TGTGCCAGCGGTAAGGTCTACGAGCAGTACTTC. V gene TRBV2 combines with J gene TRBJ2-7; D call uncertain. Germline CDR1 is SNHLY and CDR2 is FYNNEI. Trimming took 8 bases from V and 3 from J, leaving 8 bases between them. The CDR3 totals 11 residues.

This clonotype was seen only a few times. The chain links TRBV6-1 to TRBJ1-3, with TRBD1 matching 7 bases. The germline CDR1 and CDR2 sequences are MNHNS and SASEGT. V shed 7 bases and J 2 bases; nucleotides not matched to a gene: 5. The CDR3 is 14 amino acids. CDR3 DNA: TGTGCCAGCACTTTACAGGGGACTGGAAACACCATATATTTT. It yields the protein CASTLQGTGNTIYF.

This clonotype appeared many times. V and J are TRBV6-5 and TRBJ1-1; D is perhaps TRBD1 (5 bases). The germline gives CDR1 MNHEY, CDR2 SVGAGI. V lost 0 bases to trimming and J lost 12 bases, with 20 bases between them. The CDR3 is 15 residues long. In nucleotides, the CDR3 is TGTGCCAGCAGTTACTCCCCAGCCCAGTGGGGGGTATCTTTCTTT. It translates to CASSYSPAQWGVSFF.

A word on this clonotype: The conserved final phenylalanine or tryptophan is absent from the CDR3, which likely points to a read error. This chain joins TRBV12-3 or TRBV12-4 and TRBJ2-3; 8 nucleotides match TRBD2. This CDR3 has 15 amino acids. CDR3 DNA sequence: TGTGCCAGCAGCTTAGCGGGGAGGAGCACAGATACGCAGTATCTT. This codes for CASSLAGRSTDTQYL.

This clonotype was picked up a small number of times. The CDR3 sequence: CASGRPFLSTNEKLFF. CDR3 DNA sequence: TGTGCCAGTGGACGGCCCTTTTTGTCAACTAATGAAAAACTGTTTTTT. The J gene is TRBJ1-4, the V gene TRBV19; no clear D gene. Trimming cost V 8 bases and J 0 bases, with 16 bases left between them. Germline V gives CDR1 LNHDA, CDR2 SQIVND (reference sequence). This CDR3 contains 16 residues.

This clonotype was seen a few times. J is TRBJ1-5 and V is TRBV7-2, with D tentatively TRBD1 (6 bases). The V end lost 6 bases, the J end lost 1 base, and 10 bases lay between the germline ends. The CDR3 extends over 14 amino acids. In germline, CDR1 is SGHTA, CDR2 FQGNSA. CDR3 in DNA: TGTGCCAGCAGGGGGGCGGGGAGCAATCAGCCCCAGCATTTT. Protein product: CASRGAGSNQPQHF.

This clonotype was picked up many times. The genes are TRBV2 and TRBJ1-4, with D perhaps TRBD1 (6 bases). CDR1 SNHLY and CDR2 FYNNEI come from the germline V gene. CDR3 length equals 11 residues. V dropped 10 bases and J dropped 10 bases, with 13 bases sitting between them. In nucleotides, the CDR3 is TGTGCCACCAGACAGGAGGTAAAACTGTTTTTT. This translates into CATRQEVKLFF.

This chain links TRBV7-2 with TRBJ2-2; D may be TRBD2 (5 bases). The CDR3 is 18 amino acids. V was trimmed by 4 bases and J by 5 bases, leaving 23 bases between them. CDR1 and CDR2 from the germline V gene are SGHTA and FQGNSA. CDR3 bases: TGTGCCAGCAGCTACACGAGATTAGCGTCGAGAGGGACCGGGGAGCTGTTTTTT. Its translation is CASSYTRLASRGTGELFF.

Many counts were recorded for this clonotype. V gene TRBV5-6 combines with J gene TRBJ2-7; 7 bases map to TRBD2. This CDR3 contains 15 residues. V lost 4 bases and J lost 5; bases outside the gene matches: 12. The germline CDR1 and CDR2 sequences are SGHDT and YYEEEE. The DNA of the CDR3 is TGTGCCAGCAGCAGCGGGACCCCCGGGAATAACGAGCAGTACTTC. Translating gives CASSSGTPGNNEQYF.

The sample holds many counts of this clonotype. The chain is built from TRBV28 and TRBJ2-7, with TRBD2 identical over 10 bases. This CDR3 is built from 15 residues. CDR1 is MDHEN and CDR2 is SYDVKM in the germline V gene. Trimming removed 8 bases from V and 7 bases from J; junction bases left unmatched: 14. CDR3 sequence: CASSRGGAGGGEQYF. The CDR3 bases are TGTGCCAGCTCTAGGGGGGGAGCGGGAGGGGGGGAGCAGTACTTC. Full variable domain (remainder filled in from reference TRBV28 and TRBJ2-7): DVKVTQSSRYLVKRTGEKVFLECVQDMDHENMFWYRQDPGLGLRLIYFSYDVKMKEKGDIPEGYSVSREKKERFSLILESASTNQTSMYLCASSRGGAGGGEQYFGPGTRLTVT.

This sequence joins TRBV24-1 and TRBJ2-5; 12 positions match TRBD1. Germline V gene data show CDR1 as KGHDR and CDR2 as SFDVKD. CDR3 length: 17 amino acids. V lost 3 bases and J lost 4; bases outside the gene matches: 8. The DNA for the CDR3 is TGTGCCACCAGTGATAGGGGACAGGGGGCGGAAAGAGAGACCCAGTACTTC. It codes for CATSDRGQGAERETQYF.

In this sample, this clonotype turned up many times. The rearrangement uses TRBV10-3 and TRBJ2-1; 15 bases are shared with TRBD2. J was trimmed by 4 bases and V by 4 bases; bases with no gene match: 5. The CDR3 covers 17 residues. The V gene's germline CDR1 is ENHRY and CDR2 SYGVKD. The CDR3 DNA follows: TGTGCCATCAGTGCCGGACTAGCGGGAGGGGATTACAATGAGCAGTTCTTC. Encoded protein: CAISAGLAGGDYNEQFF.

This clonotype has ten or more counts. This chain links TRBV20-1 with TRBJ1-5; the match to TRBD1 covers 7 bases. V dropped 6 bases and J dropped 4; count of bases not matched to a gene: 6. CDR3 length equals 13 residues. Germline CDR1 and CDR2: DFQATT and SNEGSKA (reference sequence). CDR3 protein: CSARTGLNQPQHF. DNA for the CDR3: TGCAGTGCGCGGACAGGATTAAATCAGCCCCAGCATTTT.

Ten or more counts support this clonotype. The gene calls are TRBV11-2 and TRBJ2-2; D might be TRBD2 (7 bases). Trimming took off 5 bases at V and 4 bases at J, with 17 bases between the two ends. The CDR3 consists of 16 residues. The germline CDR1 and CDR2 sequences are SGHAT and FQNNGV. The CDR3 spells CASSLWGASGTGELFF. The CDR3 nucleotides read TGTGCCAGCAGCCTTTGGGGGGCTAGCGGCACCGGGGAGCTGTTTTTT.

Details on this clonotype: A single base separates this from a much larger clone, so it may be a read error. The chain carries TRBV6-1 and TRBJ2-7, with 10 bases matching TRBD2. This CDR3 is 19 amino acids long. J lost 0 bases, V lost 6 bases, and 17 bases had no gene match. Germline CDR1 is MNHNS and CDR2 is SASEGT. As DNA, the CDR3 is TGTGCCAGCAGCATATTACCAGCGGGAGGGCCCCTCAGCTCCTACGAGCAGTACTTC. Residues: CASSILPAGGPLSSYEQYF.